This T cell receptor beta chain was observed in a study of blood T cell repertoires in COVID-19. Study summary: The cDNA or gDNA used as material had been derived from T cells, B-cell-depleted T cells, or PBMCs.

The method was immunoSEQ multiplex PCR; TCRdb's version includes in-frame clones alone and lacks a portion of them. The table has 55,000 to 80,000 clones, 79% seen once. V was clipped by 0 bases and J by 1 base, with 11 bases between them. The V gene's germline CDR1 is SGHKS and CDR2 YYEKEE (reference sequence). CDR3 length: 15 amino acids. This receptor was obtained from a woman of 80 years or more with active or convalescent COVID-19. The sample comprised peripheral blood. This chain connects TRBV5-5 to TRBJ2-7; the D gene is possibly TRBD2 (6 bases). CDR3 in DNA: TGTGCCAGCAGCTTGGCCTCGGGGACTTCCTACGAGCAGTACTTC. This sequence encodes CASSLASGTSYEQYF. Full variable domain (remainder filled in from reference TRBV5-5 and TRBJ2-7): DAGVTQSPTHLIKTRGQQVTLRCSPISGHKSVSWYQQVLGQGPQFIFQYYEKEERGRGNFPDRFSARQFPNYSSELNVNALLLGDSALYLCASSLASGTSYEQYFGPGTRLTVT.